The 20 T cell receptor beta chains below all came from one sample that was sequenced in a study of cytomegalovirus exposure and HLA in healthy donors. The PCR contained 60 Vbeta and 13 Jbeta primers. Clones were read by immunoSEQ multiplex PCR, and TCRdb kept only the in-frame ones, dropping some. Here the sample spans approximately 130,000 clones, 65% to 80% being singletons. Sequenced input: PBMCs. These receptors all stem from a woman aged 40-49 years in good health and CMV-seronegative.

V gene TRBV7-2 combines with J gene TRBJ2-1; TRBD2 matches 13 bases. Germline trimming cut 2 bases from V and 5 bases from J; bases unmatched to any gene: 3. The CDR3 length is 16 residues. CDR1 SGHTA and CDR2 FQGNSA come from the germline V gene. The DNA of the CDR3 is TGTGCCAGCAGCTTAAGTACTAGCGGGGGGGACAATGAGCAGTTCTTC. It is translated as CASSLSTSGGDNEQFF.

The V call is TRBV2, the J call TRBJ2-3, with TRBD1 matching over 9 bases. Germline CDR1 reads SNHLY; CDR2 reads FYNNEI. This CDR3 is built from 16 residues. Trimming took 6 bases from V and 0 from J; bases not matched to a gene: 7. The CDR3 DNA reads TGTGCCAGCAGCGAATTCGACAGGGGGAGCACAGATACGCAGTATTTT. As protein: CASSEFDRGSTDTQYF.

The J gene is TRBJ1-6, the V gene TRBV7-8; D gene unclear. The CDR3 has 15 amino acids. Trimming stripped 0 bases from V and 4 bases from J, with 7 bases between. CDR1 is SGHVS, CDR2 FQNEAQ, per germline. As DNA, the CDR3 is TGTGCCAGCAGCTTAGCTCCATCATATAATTCACCCCTCCACTTT. Its translation: CASSLAPSYNSPLHF.

This rearrangement joins TRBV19 to TRBJ1-1; the D gene is possibly TRBD1 (6 bases). The length of the CDR3 is 14 residues. CDR1 and CDR2 (germline): LNHDA, SQIVND (reference sequence). The V end was cut by 3 bases, the J end by 1 base, with 9 bases between. CDR3 sequence (DNA): TGTGCCAGTAGTATGGGGGCAGGGAACACTGAAGCTTTCTTT. Translated: CASSMGAGNTEAFF.

Points on this clone: A junction boundary mismatches the germline segment, possibly from a read error. The chain couples TRBV2 to TRBJ2-6; the D gene is possibly TRBD1 (7 bases). Looked up from germline, CDR1 is SNHLY and CDR2 is FYNNEI. The CDR3 runs 15 residues. CDR3 bases: TGTGCCAGCAGTGAAAGGGTCAGGGGGGCCAACGGCCTGACTTTC. This encodes CASSERVRGANGLTF.

The chain has TRBV10-3 and TRBJ1-3; D gene uncertain. Trimming removed 9 bases from V and 0 bases from J, with 12 bases in between. The CDR3 runs 14 residues. In germline, CDR1 is ENHRY, CDR2 SYGVKD. CDR3 loop: CAMAGPNSGNTIYF. The CDR3, as DNA: TGTGCCATGGCTGGGCCTAACTCTGGAAACACCATATATTTT.

The CDR3 DNA follows: TGCGCCAGCAGCTTGGGTGCGGGTACCTACAATGAGCAGTTCTTC. It is translated as CASSLGAGTYNEQFF. The chain carries TRBV5-1 and TRBJ2-1, with D tentatively TRBD2 (5 bases). The CDR3 spans 15 residues. V shed 0 bases and J shed 2 bases, with 9 bases lying between them. Germline V gives CDR1 SGHRS, CDR2 YFSETQ.

The chain has TRBV6-1 and TRBJ2-5; 9 nucleotides match TRBD1. V gave up 5 bases and J gave up 3 bases; unmatched junction bases: 1. The V gene's germline CDR1 is MNHNS and CDR2 SASEGT. CDR3 size: 13 residues. In nucleotides, the CDR3 is TGTGCCAGCAGTTGGACAGGGGAAGAGACCCAGTACTTC. Its protein is CASSWTGEETQYF.

The V call is TRBV18, the J call TRBJ1-4, with 7 bases fitting TRBD1. With V trimmed by 1 base and J by 8 bases, 7 bases remained unmatched. The CDR3 contains 15 residues. Germline loops: CDR1 KGHSH, CDR2 LQKENI. CDR3 nucleotide sequence: TGTGCCAGCTCACCACAGGACAGGTCTGCGGAAAAACTGTTTTTT. This encodes CASSPQDRSAEKLFF.

The V and J genes are TRBV2 and TRBJ1-2, with TRBD1 identical over 8 bases. V lost 4 bases, J lost 3 bases, and 19 bases stayed unmatched. The length of the CDR3 is 19 residues. The V gene's germline CDR1 is SNHLY and CDR2 FYNNEI. This chain's CDR3 is CASSAQLTGQAPVHYGYTF. CDR3 nucleotides: TGTGCCAGCAGTGCCCAGTTGACGGGACAGGCGCCCGTTCACTATGGCTACACCTTC.

J is TRBJ2-1 and V is TRBV7-3; D is unresolved. The germline CDR1 and CDR2 sequences are SGHTA and FQGTGA. The CDR3 is 14 amino acids. The V gene lost 2 bases and the J gene lost 7 bases, with 12 bases spanning the gap. CDR3: CASSLVSGRNEQFF. As DNA, the CDR3 is TGTGCCAGCAGCTTAGTGTCAGGTCGGAATGAGCAGTTCTTC.

V and J are TRBV10-3 and TRBJ2-7; D may be TRBD2 (5 bases). The CDR3 runs to 15 residues. V dropped 0 bases and J dropped 2 bases, with 11 bases sitting between them. Germline CDR1 and CDR2: ENHRY and SYGVKD. The CDR3 sequence: CAISESNGGAYEQYF. The CDR3 DNA reads TGTGCCATCAGTGAGTCGAACGGAGGTGCCTACGAGCAGTACTTC.

Concerning this clone: One end of the junction varies from germline; a read error may be responsible. This rearrangement joins TRBV28 to TRBJ2-6; tentatively, D is TRBD1 (5 bases). CDR1 and CDR2 from the germline V gene are MDHEN and SYDVKM. The CDR3 has 16 residues. CDR3 loop: CASSDPQGSGANGLTF. As DNA, the CDR3 is TGTGCCAGCAGTGACCCCCAGGGATCTGGGGCCAACGGCCTGACTTTC.

V and J are TRBV4-2 and TRBJ2-3, with TRBD2 matching over 11 bases. This CDR3 contains 16 residues. The trim removed 4 bases at V and 1 base at J, leaving 4 bases unmatched. The germline V gene has CDR1 LGHNA and CDR2 YNFKEQ. Written as DNA, the CDR3 is TGTGCCAGCAGCCCCTTAGCGGGGGGGGGCACAGATACGCAGTATTTT. Its protein is CASSPLAGGGTDTQYF.

The V call is TRBV7-2, the J call TRBJ2-5; possible D gene TRBD2, 6 bases. V lost 5 bases to trimming and J lost 4 bases, with 8 bases between them. Germline CDR1 is SGHTA and CDR2 is FQGNSA. CDR3 size: 12 residues. CDR3 sequence: CASSPAGETQYF. In DNA form, the CDR3 reads TGTGCCAGCAGCCCAGCGGGAGAGACCCAGTACTTC.

The gene calls are TRBV27 and TRBJ1-2; 7 positions match TRBD1. The CDR3 length is 15 residues. CDR1 is MNHEY, CDR2 SMNVEV, per germline (reference sequence). J lost 3 bases, V lost 3 bases, and 7 bases had no gene match. The CDR3 loop reads CASSFSPTGDYGYTF. The CDR3 DNA is TGTGCCAGCAGTTTCTCACCCACAGGGGACTATGGCTACACCTTC.

The chain links TRBV7-3 to TRBJ2-3; D remains ambiguous. This CDR3 has 15 amino acids. The germline CDR1 and CDR2 sequences are SGHTA and FQGTGA. Between the trimmed V and J ends, which lost 1 base and 6 bases, there was a span of 14 bases. The CDR3 is CASSLISSPGDTQYF. CDR3 in DNA: TGTGCCAGCAGCTTAATCTCCTCCCCCGGGGATACGCAGTATTTT.

Written as DNA, the CDR3 is TGTGCCATCAGTGAGGAGGAGAACTCTGGAAACACCATATATTTT. Translating it yields CAISEEENSGNTIYF. The chain is built from TRBV10-3 and TRBJ1-3; D remains ambiguous. Trimming took 2 bases from V and 0 from J, leaving 8 bases between them. Germline loops: CDR1 ENHRY, CDR2 SYGVKD. CDR3 length equals 15 residues.

This clone appeared a few times. The chain uses TRBV7-9 and TRBJ2-1; the D is unclear. The ends were cut back, 3 bases at V and 11 bases at J, with 5 bases in the middle. From germline, CDR1 is SEHNR and CDR2 FQNEAQ (reference sequence). The CDR3 runs 10 residues. CDR3 loop: CASSLGQQFF. Here the CDR3 DNA reads TGTGCCAGCAGCTTGGGCCAGCAGTTCTTC. Filled out from reference TRBV7-9 and TRBJ2-1, the complete variable domain reads DTGVSQNPRHKITKRGQNVTFRCDPISEHNRLYWYRQTLGQGPEFLTYFQNEAQLEKSRLLSDRFSAERPKGSFSTLEIQRTEQGDSAMYLCASSLGQQFFGPGTRLTVL.

V gene TRBV7-3 combines with J gene TRBJ2-7; D is perhaps TRBD1 (5 bases). This CDR3 contains 15 residues. Germline V gene data show CDR1 as SGHTA and CDR2 as FQGTGA. The V and J ends lost 1 base and 0 bases respectively, with 10 bases between them. In nucleotides, the CDR3 is TGTGCCAGCAGCTTAAATAGGGGTTTCTCCTACGAGCAGTACTTC. Translated, it gives CASSLNRGFSYEQYF.